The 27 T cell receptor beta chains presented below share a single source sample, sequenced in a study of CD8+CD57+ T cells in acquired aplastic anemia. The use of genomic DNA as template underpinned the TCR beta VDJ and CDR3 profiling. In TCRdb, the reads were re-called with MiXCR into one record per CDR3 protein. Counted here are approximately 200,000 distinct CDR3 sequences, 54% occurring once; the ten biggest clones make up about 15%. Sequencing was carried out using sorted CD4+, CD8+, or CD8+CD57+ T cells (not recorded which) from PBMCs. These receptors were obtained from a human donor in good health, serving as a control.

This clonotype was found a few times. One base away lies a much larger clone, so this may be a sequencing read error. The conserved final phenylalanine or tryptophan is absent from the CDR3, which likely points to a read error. Here the CDR3 reads CASSLAYTAPDEKLFL. The CDR3 DNA reads TGTGCCAGCAGTTTAGCATACACGGCCCCAGATGAAAAACTGTTTCTT. The chain is built from TRBV12-3 or TRBV12-4 and TRBJ1-4; no clear D gene. The CDR3 runs to 16 residues. V was shortened by 0 bases and J by 6 bases, with 14 bases between the two germline ends.

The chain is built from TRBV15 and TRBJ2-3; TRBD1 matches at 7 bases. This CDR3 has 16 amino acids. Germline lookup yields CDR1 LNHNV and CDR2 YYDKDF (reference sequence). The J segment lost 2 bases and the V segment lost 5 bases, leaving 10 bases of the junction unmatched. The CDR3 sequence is CATSPIRDSYTDTQYF. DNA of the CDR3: TGTGCCACCAGCCCCATTCGGGACAGCTACACAGATACGCAGTATTTT.

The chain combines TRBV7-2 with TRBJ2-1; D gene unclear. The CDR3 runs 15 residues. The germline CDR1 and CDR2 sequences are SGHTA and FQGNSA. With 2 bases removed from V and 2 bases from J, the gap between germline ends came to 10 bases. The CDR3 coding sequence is TGTGCCAGCAGCTTAAACAGCTTGCCCTACAATGAGCAGTTCTTC. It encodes CASSLNSLPYNEQFF.

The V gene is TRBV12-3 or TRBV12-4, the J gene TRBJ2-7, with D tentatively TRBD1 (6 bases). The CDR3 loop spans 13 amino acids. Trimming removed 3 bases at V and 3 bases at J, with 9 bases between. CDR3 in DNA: TGTGCCAGCAGTTTGGACAGCCTCTACGAGCAGTACTTC. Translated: CASSLDSLYEQYF.

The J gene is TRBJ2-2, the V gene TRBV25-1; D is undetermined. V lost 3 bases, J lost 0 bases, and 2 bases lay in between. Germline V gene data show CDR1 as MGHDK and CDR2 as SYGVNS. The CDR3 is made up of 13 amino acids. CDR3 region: CASSDANTGELFF. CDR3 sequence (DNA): TGTGCCAGCAGTGACGCGAACACCGGGGAGCTGTTTTTT.

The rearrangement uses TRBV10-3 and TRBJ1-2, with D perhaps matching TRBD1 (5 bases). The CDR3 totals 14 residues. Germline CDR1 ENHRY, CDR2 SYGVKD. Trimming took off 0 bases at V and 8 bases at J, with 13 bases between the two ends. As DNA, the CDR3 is TGTGCCATCAGTGAGTCGAATCGGGGCGAGGGCTACACCTTC. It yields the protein CAISESNRGEGYTF.

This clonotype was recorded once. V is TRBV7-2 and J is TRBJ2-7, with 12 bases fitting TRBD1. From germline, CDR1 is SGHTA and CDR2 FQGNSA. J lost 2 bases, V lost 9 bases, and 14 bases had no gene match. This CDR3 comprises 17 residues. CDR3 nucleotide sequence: TGTGCCAGTCGTAAGGCCCCGGGACAGGGGGCCACCTACGAGCAGTACTTC. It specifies CASRKAPGQGATYEQYF.

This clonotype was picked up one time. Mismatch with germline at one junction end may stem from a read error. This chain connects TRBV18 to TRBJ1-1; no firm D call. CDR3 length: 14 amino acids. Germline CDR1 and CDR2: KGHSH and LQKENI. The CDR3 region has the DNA TGTGCCAGCTCACCGCTCCGAGGAGACACTAAAGCTTTCTTT. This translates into CASSPLRGDTKAFF.

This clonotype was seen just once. The CDR3 here is CSARGTSGGRETQYF. The CDR3 bases are TGCAGTGCTAGAGGGACTAGTGGAGGTCGGGAGACCCAGTACTTC. J is TRBJ2-5 and V is TRBV20-1; TRBD2 aligns across 7 bases. The V gene's germline CDR1 is DFQATT and CDR2 SNEGSKA (reference sequence). After removal of 1 base from V and 5 bases from J, the junction contained 10 bases not matched to a gene. This CDR3 comprises 15 residues.

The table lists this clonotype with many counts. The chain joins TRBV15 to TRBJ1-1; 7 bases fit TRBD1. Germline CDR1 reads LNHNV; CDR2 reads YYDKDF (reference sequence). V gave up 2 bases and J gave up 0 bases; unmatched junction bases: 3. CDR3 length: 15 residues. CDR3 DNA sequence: TGTGCCACCAGCAGAAGACAGGGTATGAACACTGAAGCTTTCTTT. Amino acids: CATSRRQGMNTEAFF.

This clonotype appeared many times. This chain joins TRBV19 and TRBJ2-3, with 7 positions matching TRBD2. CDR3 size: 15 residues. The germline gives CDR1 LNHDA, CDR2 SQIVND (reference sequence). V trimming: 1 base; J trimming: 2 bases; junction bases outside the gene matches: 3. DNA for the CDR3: TGTGCCAGTAGTATAGGGCTAGCGGCCACAGATACGCAGTATTTT. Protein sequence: CASSIGLAATDTQYF.

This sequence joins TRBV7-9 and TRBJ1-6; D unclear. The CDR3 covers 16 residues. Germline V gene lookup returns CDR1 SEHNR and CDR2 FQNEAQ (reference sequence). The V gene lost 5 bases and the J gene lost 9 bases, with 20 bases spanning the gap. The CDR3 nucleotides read TGTGCCAGCAGCCAAGCCTCGAGGGAAGCGGGTTCACCCCTCCACTTT. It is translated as CASSQASREAGSPLHF.

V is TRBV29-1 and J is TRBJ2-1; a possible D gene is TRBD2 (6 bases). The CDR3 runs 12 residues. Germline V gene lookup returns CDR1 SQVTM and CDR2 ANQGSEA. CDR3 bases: TGCGGCGCCCCGCGGGACTCAGGTGGGCAGTTCTTC. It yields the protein CGAPRDSGGQFF.

Written as DNA, the CDR3 is TGTGCCATCAGATCCGGGACAGGGAATTCACCCCTCCACTTT. Protein sequence: CAIRSGTGNSPLHF. The V call is TRBV10-3, the J call TRBJ1-6; 9 nucleotides agree with TRBD1. The germline V gene encodes CDR1 ENHRY and CDR2 SYGVKD. The trim removed 6 bases at V and 7 bases at J, leaving 4 bases unmatched. The CDR3 contains 14 residues.

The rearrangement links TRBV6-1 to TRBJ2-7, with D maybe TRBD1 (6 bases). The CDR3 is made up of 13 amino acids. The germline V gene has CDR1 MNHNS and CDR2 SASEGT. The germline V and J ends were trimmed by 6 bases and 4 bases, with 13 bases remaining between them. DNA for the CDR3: TGTGCCAGCAGACTCGGACAGTCGTACGAGCAGTACTTC. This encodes CASRLGQSYEQYF.

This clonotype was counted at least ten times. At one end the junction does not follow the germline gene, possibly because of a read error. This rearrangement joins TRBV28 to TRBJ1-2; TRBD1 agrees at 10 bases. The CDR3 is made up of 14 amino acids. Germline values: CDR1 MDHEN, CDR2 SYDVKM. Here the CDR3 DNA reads TGTGCCAGCAACCACAACTCCGGGACAGGGGTCACCTACTTC. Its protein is CASNHNSGTGVTYF.

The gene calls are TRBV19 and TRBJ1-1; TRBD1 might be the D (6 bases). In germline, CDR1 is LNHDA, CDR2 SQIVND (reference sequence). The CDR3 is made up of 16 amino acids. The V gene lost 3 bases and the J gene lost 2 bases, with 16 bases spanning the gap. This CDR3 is CASSIRSGQINTEAFF. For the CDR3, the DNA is TGTGCCAGTAGTATCCGGTCCGGACAGATAAACACTGAAGCTTTCTTT.

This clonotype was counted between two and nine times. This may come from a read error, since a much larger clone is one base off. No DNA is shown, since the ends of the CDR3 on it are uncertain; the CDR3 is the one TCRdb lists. CDR3: CASSPRTVGSGNTIHF. The chain couples TRBV7-7 to TRBJ1-3; the D call TRBD1 from the table was never checked on the DNA. CDR1 is SSHAT and CDR2 is FNYEAQ in the germline V gene (reference sequence). The CDR3 is 16 residues long, counting both termini.

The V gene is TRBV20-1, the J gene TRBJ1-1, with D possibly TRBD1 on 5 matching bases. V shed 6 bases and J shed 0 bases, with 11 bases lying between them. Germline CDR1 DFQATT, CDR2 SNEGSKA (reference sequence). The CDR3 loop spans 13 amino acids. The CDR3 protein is CSAGGRVNTEAFF. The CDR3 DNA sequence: TGCAGTGCCGGGGGACGAGTGAACACTGAAGCTTTCTTT.

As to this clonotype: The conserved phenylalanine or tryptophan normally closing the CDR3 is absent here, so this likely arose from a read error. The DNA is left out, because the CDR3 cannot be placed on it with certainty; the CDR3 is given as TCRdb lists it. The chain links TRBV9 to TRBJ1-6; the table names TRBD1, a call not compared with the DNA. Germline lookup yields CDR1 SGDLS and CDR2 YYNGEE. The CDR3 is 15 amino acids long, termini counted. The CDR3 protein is CASSPTGNANSPLRS.

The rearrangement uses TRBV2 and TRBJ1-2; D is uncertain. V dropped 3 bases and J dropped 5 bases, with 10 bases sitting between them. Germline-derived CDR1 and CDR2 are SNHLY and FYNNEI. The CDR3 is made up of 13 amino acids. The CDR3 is CASSEERRYGYTF. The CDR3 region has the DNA TGTGCCAGCAGTGAGGAACGGAGATATGGCTACACCTTC.

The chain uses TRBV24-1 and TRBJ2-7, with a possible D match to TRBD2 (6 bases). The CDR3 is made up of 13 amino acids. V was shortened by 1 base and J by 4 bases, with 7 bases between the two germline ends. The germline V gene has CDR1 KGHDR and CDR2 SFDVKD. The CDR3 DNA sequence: TGTGCCACCAGTGATTTTGGGGGGTACGAGCAGTACTTC. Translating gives CATSDFGGYEQYF.

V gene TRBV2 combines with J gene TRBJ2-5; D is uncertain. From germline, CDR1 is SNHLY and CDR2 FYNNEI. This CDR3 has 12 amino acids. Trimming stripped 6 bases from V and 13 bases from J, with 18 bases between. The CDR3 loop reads CASSSGPTSRYF. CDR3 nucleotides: TGTGCCAGCAGCTCTGGACCGACCTCCAGGTACTTC.

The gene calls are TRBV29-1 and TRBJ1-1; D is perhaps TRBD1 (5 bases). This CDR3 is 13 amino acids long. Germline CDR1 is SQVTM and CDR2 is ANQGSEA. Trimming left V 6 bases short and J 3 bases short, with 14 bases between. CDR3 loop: CSVTPFRDTEAFF. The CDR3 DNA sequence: TGCAGCGTGACCCCGTTCAGGGACACTGAAGCTTTCTTT.

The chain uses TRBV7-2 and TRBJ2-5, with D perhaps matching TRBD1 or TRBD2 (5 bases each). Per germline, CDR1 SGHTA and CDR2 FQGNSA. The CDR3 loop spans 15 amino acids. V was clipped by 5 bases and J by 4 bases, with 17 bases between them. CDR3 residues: CASSGKGTITETQYF. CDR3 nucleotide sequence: TGTGCCAGCAGCGGGAAGGGGACCATCACAGAGACCCAGTACTTC.

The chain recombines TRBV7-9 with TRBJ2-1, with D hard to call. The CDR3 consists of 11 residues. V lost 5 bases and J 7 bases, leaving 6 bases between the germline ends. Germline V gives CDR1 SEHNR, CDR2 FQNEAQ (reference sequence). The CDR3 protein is CASSPQNEQFF. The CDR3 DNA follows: TGTGCCAGCAGCCCGCAAAATGAGCAGTTCTTC.

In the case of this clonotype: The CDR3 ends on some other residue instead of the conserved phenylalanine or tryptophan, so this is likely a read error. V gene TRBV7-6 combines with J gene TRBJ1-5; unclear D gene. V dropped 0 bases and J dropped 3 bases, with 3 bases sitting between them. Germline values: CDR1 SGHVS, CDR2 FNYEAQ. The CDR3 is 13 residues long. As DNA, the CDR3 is TGTGCCAGCAGCTTAGCGGTCAATCAGCCCCAGCATCTT. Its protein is CASSLAVNQPQHL.